The 3 T cell receptor beta chains listed next were all sequenced from one sample in a study of yellow fever vaccine responses in identical twins. Using its own MiXCR run on the RT-PCR reads, TCRdb lists one record per CDR3 protein. The data hold 11,000 to 15,000 distinct CDR3 sequences, with approximately 88% observed a single time. The material was T cells from blood (PBMCs), unsorted or a sorted subset (not recorded which), obtained before or after yellow fever vaccination (not recorded which). These receptors were obtained from a woman under 30 who received the yellow fever vaccine.

The chain couples TRBV3-1 to TRBJ2-7; D perhaps matches TRBD2 (6 bases). Trimming shortened V by 1 base and J by 7 bases, and 14 bases separated the two germline ends. The germline CDR1 and CDR2 sequences are LGHDT and YNNKEL (reference sequence). The CDR3 runs 14 residues. The CDR3 region is CASSQVRLEGEQYF. The DNA for the CDR3 is TGTGCCAGCAGCCAAGTAAGGTTGGAGGGGGAGCAGTACTTC.

The chain couples TRBV20-1 to TRBJ2-7; the D gene is possibly TRBD1 (6 bases). The ends were cut back, 6 bases at V and 4 bases at J, with 13 bases in the middle. The V gene's germline CDR1 is DFQATT and CDR2 SNEGSKA (reference sequence). This CDR3 is 12 amino acids long. This chain's CDR3 is CSAQGGNYEQYV. The CDR3, as DNA: TGCAGTGCCCAAGGGGGAAATTACGAGCAGTACGTC.

The rearrangement uses TRBV5-1 and TRBJ2-7; 13 bases are shared with TRBD2. The length of the CDR3 is 15 residues. V trimming: 0 bases; J trimming: 4 bases; junction bases outside the gene matches: 1. CDR1 is SGHRS and CDR2 is YFSETQ in the germline V gene. CDR3 loop: CASSLGTSGSYEQYF. The CDR3 DNA follows: TGCGCCAGCAGCTTGGGGACTAGCGGGAGTTACGAGCAGTACTTC.